This T cell receptor (beta chain) was identified in a study of blood T cell repertoires in COVID-19. For the study at large: The United States, Italy and Spain were the sources of the acute and convalescent COVID-19 samples. In each case, the material was cDNA or gDNA derived from T cells, B-cell-depleted T cells, or PBMCs.

This CDR3 region has 9 residues. CDR1 is MNHEY, CDR2 SMNVEV, per germline (reference sequence). In the original analysis: Reference gene primer amplification in the assay estimated nucleated cell counts. The assay was immunoSEQ multiplex PCR, and TCRdb's table has in-frame clones only and misses some. From that table come the V and J calls and clone size; the DNA was used to work out D and trimming. The repertoire holds 92,000 or so clones, with 60% to 80% as singletons. Concerning this clone: At one end, the junction sequence differs from germline, possibly due to a read error.

This chain links TRBV27 with TRBJ2-5; D may be TRBD2 (6 bases). The sequence was collected from an elderly woman with acute or convalescent COVID-19. Sequencing was done on a sample of peripheral blood. CDR3 loop: CASCPGGNF. In DNA, the CDR3 is TGTGCCAGCTGTCCCGGCGGGAACTTC.